This TCR beta chain comes out of a study of shared clonotypes between healthy human individuals. This clone was seen repeatedly, ten times or more. The antigen is unknown. Points from the study as a whole: Clonotype sharing among donors was thought likely to change with sequencing depth. There were few donors, and this limited the genetic and exposure-history diversity represented.

Per the authors' pipeline: For the immunoSEQ data, sequences were junction-only without quality scores, so filtering differed. TCRdb's table, derived via immunoSEQ multiplex PCR, lists solely in-frame clones and lacks some. V and J calls and clone size are copied from that table; D and trimming were computed from the DNA. The sample records roughly 510,000 clones, about three quarters being singletons. This CDR3 has 14 amino acids. Trimming took 4 bases from V and 8 from J; bases not matched to a gene: 4. In germline, CDR1 is MNHNS, CDR2 SASEGT. Healthy HIV-negative adults without recent acute infections or vaccinations served as donors.

The gene calls are TRBV6-1 and TRBJ2-1, with 11 bases aligning to TRBD2. Sequenced input: PBMCs. The sequence came from a woman aged 35 to 49 in good health. Some clones in this sample may be carry-over from other donors' samples. The CDR3 reads CASSVAGGVDEQFF. In DNA, the CDR3 is TGTGCCAGCAGTGTAGCGGGAGGGGTTGATGAGCAGTTCTTC.